Here is one TCR beta chain with its context. As processed by the authors: Scientists estimated how many nucleated cells there were by amplifying reference gene primers. Sequencing was performed with immunoSEQ multiplex PCR; in TCRdb, only in-frame clones are kept and a portion is missing. V and J calls and clone size are given by that table; D and trimming were obtained from the DNA. The table shows tens of thousands of clones, with 80% to 90% occurring only once. V was trimmed by 2 bases and J by 4 bases, leaving 14 bases between them. The CDR3 sequence is 16 residues long. CDR1 is MNHEY, CDR2 SMNVEV, per germline (reference sequence). This specimen comes from a study of blood T cell repertoires in COVID-19. Study information: The origin of the acute and convalescent COVID-19 samples was the United States, Italy and Spain. Sources were T cells, B-cell-depleted T cells, or PBMCs; the material itself was cDNA or gDNA.

The clonotype originates from a man between 60 and 70 years old with acute or convalescent COVID-19. This rearrangement joins TRBV27 to TRBJ2-2, with a tentative D call TRBD2 (7 bases). Sequenced material: peripheral blood. The CDR3 here is CASSLIWGGPTGELFF. In DNA form, the CDR3 reads TGTGCCAGCAGTTTAATTTGGGGGGGGCCCACCGGGGAGCTGTTTTTT.